This record covers a single T cell receptor (beta chain). Distinct nucleotide sequences in the sample also encode this CDR3. Extraction of RNA preceded its reverse transcription into cDNA, which served as the sequencing template. Data came from immunoSEQ multiplex PCR; TCRdb stores just in-frame clones and leaves some out. The sample consists of roughly 250,000 clones, 65% to 70% of them appearing once. Germline lookup yields CDR1 SQVTM and CDR2 ANQGSEA. The CDR3 is made up of 13 amino acids. V lost 4 bases, J lost 1 base, and 3 bases stayed unmatched. The source of the sample is a study of CD8+ T cells in alopecia areata.

This material consisted of CD4+ T cells sorted from blood, taken at week 0. The V gene is TRBV29-1, the J gene TRBJ2-5; 7 bases match TRBD1. This clonotype was sampled from a human donor with alopecia areata. CDR3 sequence reads: CSVVGGSQETQYF. The DNA of the CDR3 is TGCAGCGTTGTAGGGGGCTCCCAAGAGACCCAGTACTTC.